Each of the 14 T cell receptor beta chains below was sequenced from the same sample in a study of blood T cell repertoires in COVID-19. Assay: immunoSEQ multiplex PCR; the TCRdb copy retains only in-frame clones and omits some. Of about 430,000 clones in the sample, 75% to 90% were seen once. Sequencing was done on a sample of PBMCs or T cells enriched from blood (not recorded which). Receptors were obtained from a man in his thirties or forties who had recovered from COVID-19.

The rearrangement joins TRBV27 to TRBJ2-1, with 7 positions matching TRBD2. Germline V gene sequence: CDR1 MNHEY, CDR2 SMNVEV (reference sequence). The V segment lost 10 bases and the J segment 2 bases; nucleotides outside the gene matches: 17. The CDR3 contains 17 residues. CDR3 coding DNA: TGTGCCATCCCAAGACGGCGGGAGCTAGTAGCCTACAATGAGCAGTTCTTC. It codes for CAIPRRRELVAYNEQFF.

V gene TRBV5-1 combines with J gene TRBJ2-2, with a tentative D call TRBD2 (6 bases). V lost 6 bases, J lost 6 bases, and 21 bases lay in between. The CDR3 has 16 amino acids. Germline CDR1 reads SGHRS; CDR2 reads YFSETQ. The CDR3 coding sequence is TGCGCCAGCACGAGGGCTAGCGAGATTATTGCCGGGGAGCTGTTTTTT. Encoded protein: CASTRASEIIAGELFF.

This clone was found once. J is TRBJ2-7 and V is TRBV18; 7 positions match TRBD2. Trimming at V came to 0 bases and at J to 0 bases, leaving 5 bases not matched to a gene. CDR1 is KGHSH and CDR2 is LQKENI in the germline V gene. This CDR3 is 16 amino acids long. CDR3 in amino acids: CASSPPGGRASYEQYF. CDR3 nucleotide sequence: TGTGCCAGCTCACCACCGGGTGGGAGGGCCTCCTACGAGCAGTACTTC.

The CDR3 loop reads CAISELTGLAYEQYF. CDR3 sequence (DNA): TGTGCCATCAGTGAGCTGACAGGCCTAGCCTACGAGCAGTACTTC. V is TRBV10-3 and J is TRBJ2-7, with TRBD1 as a possible D gene (6 bases). This CDR3 is 15 amino acids long. Per germline, CDR1 ENHRY and CDR2 SYGVKD. V lost 2 bases and J lost 2, with 13 bases in between.

The chain joins TRBV27 to TRBJ1-6; 11 positions match TRBD1. CDR3 length equals 15 residues. From germline, CDR1 is MNHEY and CDR2 SMNVEV (reference sequence). The junction had 6 bases not matched to a gene; V was cut back by 5 bases and J by 9 bases. This CDR3 reads CASSPWTGGGSPLHF. The CDR3 DNA follows: TGTGCCAGCAGTCCATGGACAGGGGGCGGTTCACCCCTCCACTTT.

V is TRBV27 and J is TRBJ2-7; 11 bases are shared with TRBD2. From germline, CDR1 is MNHEY and CDR2 SMNVEV (reference sequence). This CDR3 is built from 14 residues. The V and J ends lost 6 bases and 3 bases, in that order; junction bases with no gene match: 4. The CDR3 is CASSRTSGYYEQYF. The CDR3 DNA follows: TGTGCCAGCAGCAGGACTAGCGGGTACTACGAGCAGTACTTC.

The J gene is TRBJ2-7, the V gene TRBV11-2, with 13 bases identical to TRBD2. The CDR3 contains 14 residues. Germline CDR1 and CDR2: SGHAT and FQNNGV. Trimming took 6 bases from V and 11 from J; bases not matched to a gene: 10. The CDR3 is CASSPGTSGTREYF. Written as DNA, the CDR3 is TGTGCCAGCAGTCCCGGGACTAGCGGGACAAGGGAGTACTTC. Together with reference TRBV11-2 and TRBJ2-7, the CDR3 gives the full variable domain: EAGVAQSPRYKIIEKRQSVAFWCNPISGHATLYWYQQILGQGPKLLIQFQNNGVVDDSQLPKDRFSAERLKGVDSTLKIQPAKLEDSAVYLCASSPGTSGTREYFGPGTRLTVT.

CDR3 region: CSTLAGITYNEQFF. In DNA, the CDR3 is TGCAGCACCTTAGCCGGGATAACCTACAATGAGCAGTTCTTC. The V and J genes are TRBV29-1 and TRBJ2-1; D perhaps matches TRBD2 (5 bases). This CDR3 contains 14 residues. The germline CDR1 and CDR2 sequences are SQVTM and ANQGSEA. The V end lost 8 bases, the J end lost 2 bases, and 16 bases lay between the germline ends.

V usage is TRBV24-1 and J usage is TRBJ1-2; no firm D call. This CDR3 spans 12 amino acids. In germline, CDR1 is KGHDR, CDR2 SFDVKD. V was clipped by 5 bases and J by 4 bases, with 7 bases between them. In DNA form, the CDR3 reads TGTGCCACCAGTGGACACACCTATGGCTACACCTTC. Its translation is CATSGHTYGYTF.

CDR3 in DNA: TGTGCCATCAGTGAGTCGGCGGGTTCTAGCACAGATACGCAGTATTTT. Translated: CAISESAGSSTDTQYF. This chain joins TRBV10-3 and TRBJ2-3, with D possibly being TRBD2 (5 bases). CDR1 ENHRY and CDR2 SYGVKD come from the germline V gene. There are 16 residues in the CDR3. The V end lost 0 bases, the J end lost 0 bases, and 10 bases lay between the germline ends.

The chain joins TRBV7-2 to TRBJ2-3, with a tentative D call TRBD1 (6 bases). Trimming left V 4 bases short and J 4 bases short, with 9 bases between. Germline V gene lookup returns CDR1 SGHTA and CDR2 FQGNSA. The CDR3 sequence is 13 residues long. Written as DNA, the CDR3 is TGTGCCAGCAGCTCCGCAGGGGCAGATACGCAGTATTTT. It yields the protein CASSSAGADTQYF.

This clone was recorded only once. V and J are TRBV27 and TRBJ1-1; perhaps TRBD1 as D (5 bases). The CDR3 covers 15 residues. Trimming shortened V by 8 bases and J by 6 bases, and 22 bases separated the two germline ends. Germline CDR1 is MNHEY and CDR2 is SMNVEV (reference sequence). Here the CDR3 reads CASGSLSLTEPEAFF. In nucleotides, the CDR3 is TGTGCCAGCGGCAGTTTATCTTTGACAGAGCCTGAAGCTTTCTTT.

This clone has just one count. V is TRBV28 and J is TRBJ1-1; D is unclear. The CDR3 runs to 15 residues. The germline V gene has CDR1 MDHEN and CDR2 SYDVKM. V dropped 7 bases and J dropped 0 bases, with 15 bases sitting between them. The CDR3: CASIQVWKMNTEAFF. CDR3 bases: TGTGCCAGCATCCAGGTTTGGAAGATGAACACTGAAGCTTTCTTT.

V usage is TRBV10-3 and J usage is TRBJ2-3, with TRBD1 matching over 9 bases. The germline CDR1 and CDR2 sequences are ENHRY and SYGVKD. The CDR3 contains 15 residues. V shed 7 bases and J 4 bases; nucleotides not matched to a gene: 9. CDR3 sequence (DNA): TGTGCCATCAACCGGGGACAGGGCTTCGCAGATACGCAGTATTTT. This gives the protein CAINRGQGFADTQYF.